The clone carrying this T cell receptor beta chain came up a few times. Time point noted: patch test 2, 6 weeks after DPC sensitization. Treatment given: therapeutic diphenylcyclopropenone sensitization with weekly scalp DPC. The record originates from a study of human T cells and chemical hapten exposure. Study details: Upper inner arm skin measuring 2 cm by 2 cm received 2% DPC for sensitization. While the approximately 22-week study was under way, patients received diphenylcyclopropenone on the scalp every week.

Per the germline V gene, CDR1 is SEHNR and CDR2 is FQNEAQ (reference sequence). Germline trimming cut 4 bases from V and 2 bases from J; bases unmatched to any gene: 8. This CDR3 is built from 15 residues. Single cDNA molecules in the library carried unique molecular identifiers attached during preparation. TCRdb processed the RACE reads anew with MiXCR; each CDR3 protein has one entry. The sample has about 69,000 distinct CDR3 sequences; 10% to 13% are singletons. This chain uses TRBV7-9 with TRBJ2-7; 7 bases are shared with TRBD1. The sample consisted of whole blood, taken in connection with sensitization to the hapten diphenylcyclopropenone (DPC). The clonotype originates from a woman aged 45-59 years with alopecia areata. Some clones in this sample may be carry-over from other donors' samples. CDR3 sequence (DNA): TGTGCCAGCAGCTCAGGGGGTTCTCGTCCCTACGAGCAGTACTTC. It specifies CASSSGGSRPYEQYF.